This is a list of T cell receptor beta chains from one sample in a study of T cell responses to AZD1222 COVID-19 vaccine. The data were produced by immunoSEQ multiplex PCR, yet TCRdb's version contains in-frame clones alone and is incomplete. The repertoire holds over 150,000 clones, with almost 95% as singletons. The specimen was peripheral blood, collected on day 0 of AZD1222 vaccination. All receptors derive from an adult in good health. The CDR3 runs from the conserved cysteine through the conserved F or W. D genes are given only for firm matches.

d_call,v_call,j_call,cdr3_nt,cdr3_aa
TRBD2,TRBV7-9,TRBJ2-1,TGTGCCAGCATTCAAGCGGGAAGCCACAATGAGCAGTTCTTC,CASIQAGSHNEQFF
-,TRBV19,TRBJ1-3,TGTGCCAGTCGACCCAGCTCTGGAAACACCATATATTTT,CASRPSSGNTIYF
-,TRBV2,TRBJ1-2,TGTGCCAGCAGTGGCACAGGCTTCTATGGCTACACCTTC,CASSGTGFYGYTF
-,TRBV25-1,TRBJ1-5,TGTGCCAGCAGTGAATTTGGGGCCCGTCCCCAGCATTTT,CASSEFGARPQHF
TRBD2,TRBV14,TRBJ2-1,TGTGCCACCTTTAGGAGCGGGAGCTACAATGAGCAGTTCTTC,CATFRSGSYNEQFF
TRBD2,TRBV7-2,TRBJ2-5,TGTGCCAGCAGCTTACAAGGGTTAGCGGGGGGCCAAGAGACCCAGTACTTC,CASSLQGLAGGQETQYF
TRBD1,TRBV19,TRBJ1-1,TGTGCCAGTAGTTTACAGGGGACAAACACTGAAGCTTTCTTT,CASSLQGTNTEAFF
-,TRBV7-3,TRBJ2-2,TGTGCCAGCACCTGGGACACCTACGGGGAGCTGTTTTTT,CASTWDTYGELFF
-,TRBV29-1,TRBJ2-3,TGCAGCGTTGAAGAAATTAGGGGACTGCAGTATTTT,CSVEEIRGLQYF
-,TRBV9,TRBJ2-2,TGTGCCAGCAGCGTCAGGGGCGGCGGGGAGCTGTTTTTT,CASSVRGGGELFF
-,TRBV30,TRBJ2-7,TGTGCCGTAATTCGGACTAATACCTACGAGCAGTACTTC,CAVIRTNTYEQYF
TRBD2,TRBV28,TRBJ2-1,TGTGCCAGCAGTTTCGCGGGAGGGCCTGCCCGGCAGTTCTTC,CASSFAGGPARQFF
-,TRBV6-5,TRBJ1-2,TGTGCCAGCAGTAACAGGGCCATTGGCTATGGCTACACCTTC,CASSNRAIGYGYTF
-,TRBV28,TRBJ1-2,TGTGCCAGCAGCCTCTCCCGTCCGGACAAGTATGGCTACACCTTC,CASSLSRPDKYGYTF